This T cell receptor beta chain comes out of a study of CD8 T cells in Susac syndrome. The ends were cut back, 4 bases at V and 0 bases at J, with 11 bases in the middle. The germline V gene has CDR1 LNHNV and CDR2 YYDKDF (reference sequence). CDR3 length: 15 residues. An amount of RNA that ranged from roughly 0.45 to 1 ug was reverse transcribed with random hexamers. TCRdb processed the immunoSEQ multiplex PCR reads anew with MiXCR; each CDR3 protein has one entry. The table includes around 150,000 distinct CDR3 sequences, around 94% detected once. In this sample, this clonotype turned up once. This TCR was sampled from a human donor in good health. Input material: CD4+ T cells from PBMCs. The V and J genes are TRBV15 and TRBJ2-3; the D gene is possibly TRBD2 (6 bases). The CDR3 DNA reads TGTGCCACCAGCATTGGCGGGGCGAGCACAGATACGCAGTATTTT. Its protein is CATSIGGASTDTQYF. The full variable domain, rest sourced from reference TRBV15 and TRBJ2-3, is DAMVIQNPRYQVTQFGKPVTLSCSQTLNHNVMYWYQQKSSQAPKLLFHYYDKDFNNEADTPDNFQSRRPNTSFCFLDIRSPGLGDTAMYLCATSIGGASTDTQYFGPGTRLTVL.